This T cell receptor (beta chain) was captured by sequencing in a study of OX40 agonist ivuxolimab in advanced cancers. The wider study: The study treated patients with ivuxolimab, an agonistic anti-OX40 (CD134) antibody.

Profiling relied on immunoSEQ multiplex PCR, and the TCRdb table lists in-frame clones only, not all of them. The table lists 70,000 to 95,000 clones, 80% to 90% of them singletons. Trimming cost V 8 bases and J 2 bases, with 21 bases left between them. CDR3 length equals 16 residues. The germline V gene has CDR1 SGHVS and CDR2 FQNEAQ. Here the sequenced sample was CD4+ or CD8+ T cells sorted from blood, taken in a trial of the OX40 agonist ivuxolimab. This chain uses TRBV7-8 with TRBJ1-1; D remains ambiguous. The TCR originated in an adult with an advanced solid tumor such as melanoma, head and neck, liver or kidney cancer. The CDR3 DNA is TGTGCCAGCTCGCCGTACGGCGGGCAAATAAACACTGAAGCTTTCTTT. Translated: CASSPYGGQINTEAFF.